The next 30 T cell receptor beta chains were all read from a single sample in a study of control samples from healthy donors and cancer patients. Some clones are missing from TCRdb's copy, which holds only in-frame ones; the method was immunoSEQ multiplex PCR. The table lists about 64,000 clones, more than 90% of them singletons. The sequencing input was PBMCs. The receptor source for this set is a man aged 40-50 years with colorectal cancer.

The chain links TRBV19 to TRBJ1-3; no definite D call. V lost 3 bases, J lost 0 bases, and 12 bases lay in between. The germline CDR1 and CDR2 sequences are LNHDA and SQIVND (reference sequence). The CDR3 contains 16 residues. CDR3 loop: CASSIGRKSSGNTIYF. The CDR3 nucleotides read TGTGCCAGTAGTATCGGACGGAAGAGCTCTGGAAACACCATATATTTT.

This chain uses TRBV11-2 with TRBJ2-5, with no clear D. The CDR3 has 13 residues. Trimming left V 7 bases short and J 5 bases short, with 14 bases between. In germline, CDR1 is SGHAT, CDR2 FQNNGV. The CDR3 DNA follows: TGTGCCAGCAACCGAGAGAGTGGGGAGACCCAGTACTTC. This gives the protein CASNRESGETQYF.

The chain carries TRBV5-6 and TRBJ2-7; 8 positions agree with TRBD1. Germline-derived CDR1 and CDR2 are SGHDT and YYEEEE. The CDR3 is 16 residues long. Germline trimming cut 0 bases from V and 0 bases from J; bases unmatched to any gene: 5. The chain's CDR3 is CASSLVVTGASYEQYF. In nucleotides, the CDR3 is TGTGCCAGCAGCTTGGTGGTGACAGGGGCCTCCTACGAGCAGTACTTC.

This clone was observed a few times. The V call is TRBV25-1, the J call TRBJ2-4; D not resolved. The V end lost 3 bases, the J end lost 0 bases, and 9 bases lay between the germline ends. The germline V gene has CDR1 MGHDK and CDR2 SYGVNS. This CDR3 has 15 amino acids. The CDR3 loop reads CASSDGSLAKNIQYF. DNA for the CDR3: TGTGCCAGCAGTGACGGGTCACTAGCCAAAAACATTCAGTACTTC. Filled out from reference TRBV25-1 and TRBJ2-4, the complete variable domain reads EADIYQTPRYLVIGTGKKITLECSQTMGHDKMYWYQQDPGMELHLIHYSYGVNSTEKGDLSSESTVSRIRTEHFPLTLESARPSHTSQYLCASSDGSLAKNIQYFGAGTRLSVL.

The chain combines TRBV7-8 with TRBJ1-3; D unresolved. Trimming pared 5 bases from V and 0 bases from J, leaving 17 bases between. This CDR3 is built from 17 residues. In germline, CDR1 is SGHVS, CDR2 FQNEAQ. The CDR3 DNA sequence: TGTGCCAGCAGCCTCTCCGGCAGCTCATACTCTGGAAACACCATATATTTT. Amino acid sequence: CASSLSGSSYSGNTIYF.

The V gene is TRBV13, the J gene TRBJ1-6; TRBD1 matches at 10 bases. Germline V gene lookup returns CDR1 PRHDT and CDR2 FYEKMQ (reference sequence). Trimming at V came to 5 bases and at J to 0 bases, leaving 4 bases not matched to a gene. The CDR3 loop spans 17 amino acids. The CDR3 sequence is CASSGTGVSSYNSPLHF. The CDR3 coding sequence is TGTGCCAGCAGCGGGACAGGGGTCAGCTCCTATAATTCACCCCTCCACTTT.

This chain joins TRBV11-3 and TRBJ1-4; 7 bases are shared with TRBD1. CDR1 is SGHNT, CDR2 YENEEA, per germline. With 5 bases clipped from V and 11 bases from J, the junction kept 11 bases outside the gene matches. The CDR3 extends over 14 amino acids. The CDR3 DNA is TGTGCCAGCAGCCCCGAGGGGGCAAGGTGGAAACTGTTTTTT. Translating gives CASSPEGARWKLFF.

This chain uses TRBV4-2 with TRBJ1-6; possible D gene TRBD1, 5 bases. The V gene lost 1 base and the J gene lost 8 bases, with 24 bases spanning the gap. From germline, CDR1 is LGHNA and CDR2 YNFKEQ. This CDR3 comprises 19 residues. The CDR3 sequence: CASSQVIGVSLGVYSPLHF. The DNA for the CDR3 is TGTGCCAGCAGCCAAGTGATAGGGGTCTCCTTGGGGGTTTATTCACCCCTCCACTTT.

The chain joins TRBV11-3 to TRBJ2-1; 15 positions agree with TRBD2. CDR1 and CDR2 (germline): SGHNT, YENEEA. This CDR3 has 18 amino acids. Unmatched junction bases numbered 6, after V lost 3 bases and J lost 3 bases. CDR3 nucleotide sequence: TGTGCCAGCAGCTTGAGGACGGGACTAGCGGGGGGCTACAATGAGCAGTTCTTC. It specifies CASSLRTGLAGGYNEQFF.

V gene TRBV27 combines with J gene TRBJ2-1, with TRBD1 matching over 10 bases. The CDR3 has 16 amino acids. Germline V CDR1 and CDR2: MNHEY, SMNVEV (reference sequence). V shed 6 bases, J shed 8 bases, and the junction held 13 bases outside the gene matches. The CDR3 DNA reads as TGTGCCAGCAGACCCGTCGGGACAGGGGAAAATTATGAGCAGTTCTTC. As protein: CASRPVGTGENYEQFF.

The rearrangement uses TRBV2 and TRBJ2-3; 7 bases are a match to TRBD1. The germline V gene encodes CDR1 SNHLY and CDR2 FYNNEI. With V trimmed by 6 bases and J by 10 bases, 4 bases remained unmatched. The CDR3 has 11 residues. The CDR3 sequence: CASSQQGPQYF. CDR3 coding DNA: TGTGCCAGCAGCCAACAGGGGCCGCAGTATTTT. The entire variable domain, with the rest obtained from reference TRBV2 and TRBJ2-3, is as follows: EPEVTQTPSHQVTQMGQEVILRCVPISNHLYFYWYRQILGQKVEFLVSFYNNEISEKSEIFDDQFSVERPDGSNFTLKIRSTKLEDSAMYFCASSQQGPQYFGPGTRLTVL.

CDR3 protein: CASSLRSGDYEQYF. In nucleotides, the CDR3 is TGCGCCAGCAGCTTGCGGTCAGGGGACTACGAGCAGTACTTC. The chain recombines TRBV5-1 with TRBJ2-7; TRBD1 might be the D (6 bases). The ends were cut back, 1 base at V and 3 bases at J, with 11 bases in the middle. CDR3 length: 14 residues. Germline CDR1 SGHRS, CDR2 YFSETQ.

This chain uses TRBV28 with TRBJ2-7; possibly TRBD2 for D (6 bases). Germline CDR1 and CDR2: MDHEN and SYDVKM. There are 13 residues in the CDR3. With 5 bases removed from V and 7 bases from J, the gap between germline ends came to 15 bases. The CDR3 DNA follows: TGTGCCAGCAGTGTAATAGCAGGGAGGGAGCAGTACTTC. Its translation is CASSVIAGREQYF.

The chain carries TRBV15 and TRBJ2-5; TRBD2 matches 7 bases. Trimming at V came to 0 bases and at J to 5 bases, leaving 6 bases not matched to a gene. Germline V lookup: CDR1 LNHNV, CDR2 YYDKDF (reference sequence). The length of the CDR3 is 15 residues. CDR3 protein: CATSRDPVGGETQYF. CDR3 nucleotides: TGTGCCACCAGCAGAGATCCGGTGGGGGGGGAGACCCAGTACTTC. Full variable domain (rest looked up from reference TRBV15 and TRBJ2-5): DAMVIQNPRYQVTQFGKPVTLSCSQTLNHNVMYWYQQKSSQAPKLLFHYYDKDFNNEADTPDNFQSRRPNTSFCFLDIRSPGLGDTAMYLCATSRDPVGGETQYFGPGTRLLVL.

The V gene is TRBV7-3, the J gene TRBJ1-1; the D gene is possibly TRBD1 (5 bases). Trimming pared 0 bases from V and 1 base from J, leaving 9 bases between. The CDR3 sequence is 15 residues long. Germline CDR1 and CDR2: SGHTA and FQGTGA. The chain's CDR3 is CASSLTGASNTEAFF. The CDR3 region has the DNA TGTGCCAGCAGCTTAACCGGGGCTTCGAACACTGAAGCTTTCTTT.

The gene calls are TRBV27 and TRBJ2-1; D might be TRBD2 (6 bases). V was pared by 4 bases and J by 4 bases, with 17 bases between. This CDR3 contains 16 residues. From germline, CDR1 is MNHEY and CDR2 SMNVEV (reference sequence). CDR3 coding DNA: TGTGCCAGCAGTTCCCCGGGTGGAGGGGATTACAATGAGCAGTTCTTC. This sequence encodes CASSSPGGGDYNEQFF.

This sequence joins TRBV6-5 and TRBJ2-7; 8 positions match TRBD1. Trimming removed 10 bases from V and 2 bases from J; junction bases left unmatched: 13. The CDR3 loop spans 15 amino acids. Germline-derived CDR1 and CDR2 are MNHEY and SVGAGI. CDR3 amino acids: CAIKDWTGRTYEQYF. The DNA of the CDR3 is TGTGCCATTAAGGATTGGACAGGGCGGACCTACGAGCAGTACTTC.

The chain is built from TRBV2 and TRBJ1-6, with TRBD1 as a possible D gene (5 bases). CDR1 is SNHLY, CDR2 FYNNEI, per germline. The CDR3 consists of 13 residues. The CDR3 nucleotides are TGTGCGCTCAGGGATCAGGGTAATTCACCCCTCCACTTT. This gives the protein CALRDQGNSPLHF.

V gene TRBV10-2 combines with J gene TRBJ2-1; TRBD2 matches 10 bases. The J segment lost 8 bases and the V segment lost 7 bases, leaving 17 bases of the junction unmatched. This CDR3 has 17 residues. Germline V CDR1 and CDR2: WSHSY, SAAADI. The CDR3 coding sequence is TGCGCCAGCAAGGGGAATAGCGGGGGGTCTCGAGGACATGAGCAGTTCTTC. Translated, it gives CASKGNSGGSRGHEQFF.

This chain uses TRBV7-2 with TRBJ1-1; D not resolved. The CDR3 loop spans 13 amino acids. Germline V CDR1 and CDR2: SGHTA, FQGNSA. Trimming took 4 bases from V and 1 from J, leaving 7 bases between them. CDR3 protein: CASSSQRNTEAFF. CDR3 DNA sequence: TGTGCCAGCAGCTCCCAAAGGAACACTGAAGCTTTCTTT.

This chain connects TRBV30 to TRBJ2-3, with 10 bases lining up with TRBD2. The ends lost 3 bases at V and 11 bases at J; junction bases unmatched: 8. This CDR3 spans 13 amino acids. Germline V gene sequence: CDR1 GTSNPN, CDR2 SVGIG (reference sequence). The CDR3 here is CAWSASGGHQQYF. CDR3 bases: TGTGCCTGGAGCGCTAGCGGGGGTCATCAGCAGTATTTT.

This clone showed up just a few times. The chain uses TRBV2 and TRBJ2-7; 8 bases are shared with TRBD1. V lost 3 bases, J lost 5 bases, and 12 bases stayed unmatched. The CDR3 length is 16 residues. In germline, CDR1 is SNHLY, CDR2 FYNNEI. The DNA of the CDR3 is TGTGCCAGCAGTGATGAAGGGCAGGGGGCTCTCGACGAGCAGTACTTC. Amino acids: CASSDEGQGALDEQYF.

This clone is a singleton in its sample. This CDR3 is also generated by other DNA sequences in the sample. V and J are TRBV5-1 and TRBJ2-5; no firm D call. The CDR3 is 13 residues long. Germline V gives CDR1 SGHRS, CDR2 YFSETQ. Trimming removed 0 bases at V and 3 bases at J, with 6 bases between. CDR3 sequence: CASSLVTEETQYF. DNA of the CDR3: TGCGCCAGCAGCTTGGTGACGGAAGAGACCCAGTACTTC.

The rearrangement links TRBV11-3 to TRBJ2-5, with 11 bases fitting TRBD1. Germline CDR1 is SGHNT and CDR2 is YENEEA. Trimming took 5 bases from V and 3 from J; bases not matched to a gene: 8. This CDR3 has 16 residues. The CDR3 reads CASSPFGTGGKETQYF. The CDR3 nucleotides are TGTGCCAGCAGCCCTTTCGGGACAGGGGGAAAAGAGACCCAGTACTTC.

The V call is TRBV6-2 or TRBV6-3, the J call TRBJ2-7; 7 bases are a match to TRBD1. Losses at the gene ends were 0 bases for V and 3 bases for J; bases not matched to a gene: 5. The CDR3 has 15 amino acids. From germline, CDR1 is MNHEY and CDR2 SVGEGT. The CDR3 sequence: CASSYSGTEVYEQYF. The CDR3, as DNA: TGTGCCAGCAGTTACTCTGGGACAGAGGTCTACGAGCAGTACTTC.

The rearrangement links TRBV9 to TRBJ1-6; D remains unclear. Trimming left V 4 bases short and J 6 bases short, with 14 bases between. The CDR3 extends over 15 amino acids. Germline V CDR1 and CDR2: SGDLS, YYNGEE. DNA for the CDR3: TGTGCCAGCAGCCCCCTCGCGGTCGGTAATTCACCCCTCCACTTT. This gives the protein CASSPLAVGNSPLHF.

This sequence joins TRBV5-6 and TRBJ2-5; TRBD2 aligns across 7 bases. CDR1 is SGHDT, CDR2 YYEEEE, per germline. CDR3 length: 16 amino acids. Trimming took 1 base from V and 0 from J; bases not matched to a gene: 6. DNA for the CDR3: TGTGCCAGCAGCTTGCGACTAGCTGGGGACCAAGAGACCCAGTACTTC. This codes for CASSLRLAGDQETQYF. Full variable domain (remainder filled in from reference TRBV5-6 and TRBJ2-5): DAGVTQSPTHLIKTRGQQVTLRCSPKSGHDTVSWYQQALGQGPQFIFQYYEEEERQRGNFPDRFSGHQFPNYSSELNVNALLLGDSALYLCASSLRLAGDQETQYFGPGTRLLVL.

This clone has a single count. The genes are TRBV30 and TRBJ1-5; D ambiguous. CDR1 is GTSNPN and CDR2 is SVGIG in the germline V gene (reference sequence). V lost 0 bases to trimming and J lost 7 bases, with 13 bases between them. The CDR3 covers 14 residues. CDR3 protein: CAWSVRGWNQPQHF. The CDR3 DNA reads TGTGCCTGGAGTGTACGTGGGTGGAACCAGCCCCAGCATTTT.

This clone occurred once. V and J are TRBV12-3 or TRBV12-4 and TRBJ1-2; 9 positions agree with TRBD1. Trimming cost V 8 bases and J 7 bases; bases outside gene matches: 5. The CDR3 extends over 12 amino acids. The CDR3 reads CASRTGGGGYTF. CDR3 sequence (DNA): TGTGCCAGCCGCACAGGGGGCGGTGGCTACACCTTC.

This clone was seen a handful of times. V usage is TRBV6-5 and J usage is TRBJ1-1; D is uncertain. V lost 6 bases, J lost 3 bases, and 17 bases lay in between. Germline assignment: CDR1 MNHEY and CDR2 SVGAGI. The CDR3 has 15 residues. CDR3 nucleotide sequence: TGTGCCAGCAGCCCCCGGACCGGATGGGACACTGAAGCTTTCTTT. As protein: CASSPRTGWDTEAFF.